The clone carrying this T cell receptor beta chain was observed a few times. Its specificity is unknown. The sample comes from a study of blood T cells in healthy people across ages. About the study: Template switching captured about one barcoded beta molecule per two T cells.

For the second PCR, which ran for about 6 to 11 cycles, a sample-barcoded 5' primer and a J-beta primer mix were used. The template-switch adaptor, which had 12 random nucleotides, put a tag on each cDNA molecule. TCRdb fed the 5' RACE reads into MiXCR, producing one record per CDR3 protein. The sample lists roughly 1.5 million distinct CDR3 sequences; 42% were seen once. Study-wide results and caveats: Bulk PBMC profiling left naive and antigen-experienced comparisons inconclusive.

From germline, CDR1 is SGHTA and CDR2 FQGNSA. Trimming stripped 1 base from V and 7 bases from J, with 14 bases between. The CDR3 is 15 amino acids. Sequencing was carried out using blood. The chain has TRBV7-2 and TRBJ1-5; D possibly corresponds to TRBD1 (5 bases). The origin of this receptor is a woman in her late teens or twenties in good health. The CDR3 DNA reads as TGTGCCAGCAGCTTAGGGCTGGGACGGGTCCAGCCCCAGCATTTT. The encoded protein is CASSLGLGRVQPQHF.